Given below is one TCR beta chain in context. The V segment lost 0 bases and the J segment 1 base; nucleotides outside the gene matches: 4. In germline, CDR1 is MNHEY, CDR2 SMNVEV (reference sequence). The CDR3 spans 16 residues. This sample is drawn from a study of blood T cell repertoires in COVID-19. This table comes from immunoSEQ multiplex PCR, and its TCRdb copy is limited to in-frame clones, with some not included. The sample records 90,000 to 100,000 clones, roughly 90% being singletons. The TCR sequence derives from a man aged 45-65 years with COVID-19, enrolled during active disease. Material: peripheral blood. V gene TRBV27 combines with J gene TRBJ1-1; 8 nucleotides align to TRBD1. The CDR3 here is CASSLSDDRGNTEAFF. CDR3 bases: TGTGCCAGCAGTTTATCGGACGACAGGGGGAACACTGAAGCTTTCTTT.